These 7 T cell receptor beta chains share one sample of origin, sequenced in a study of CXCR3-negative and CXCR3-positive naive CD8 T cells. TRB cDNA was prepared as libraries by UMI-labeled 5' RACE. Reanalyzing the 5' RACE reads, TCRdb keeps one entry per CDR3 protein, without DNA. The sample holds fewer than 80,000 distinct CDR3 sequences. Sequences were obtained from naive CXCR3- CD8+ T cells from blood. Stated subset: CD45RO-CCR7+CD27+CD95- naive CD8+ T cells lacking CXCR3 (TNR3-). These receptors were collected from a human donor in good health. Some clones in this sample may be carry-over from other donors' samples.

The chain uses TRBV12-3 or TRBV12-4 and TRBJ2-1; TCRdb's D call, TRBD2, is unchecked because there is no DNA. The length of the CDR3 is 16 residues. CDR3 in amino acids: CASSLGTSGTANEQFF.

V and J are TRBV5-8 and TRBJ1-5; the TCRdb D gene call, TRBD1, has no DNA to confirm it. There are 14 residues in the CDR3. Germline V CDR1 and CDR2: SGHTS, YDEGEE. The chain's CDR3 is CASSSQVWGATQHF.

The V call is TRBV29-1, the J call TRBJ2-7; TCRdb returns TRBD1, unconfirmable since there is no DNA. Germline loops: CDR1 SQVTM, CDR2 ANQGSEA. This CDR3 has 15 residues. CDR3 sequence reads: CSVEKHGTDTYEQYF.

The V and J genes are TRBV7-6 and TRBJ2-2; without DNA, the TCRdb call of TRBD1 cannot be checked. This CDR3 contains 20 residues. Per the germline V gene, CDR1 is SGHVS and CDR2 is FNYEAQ. CDR3 region: CASRKGKDRSLEQNTGELFF.

The chain combines TRBV4-3 with TRBJ1-5; TCRdb's D call, TRBD1, is unchecked because there is no DNA. The CDR3 loop spans 14 amino acids. CDR1 LGHNA and CDR2 YSLEER come from the germline V gene. The CDR3 spells CASSLDRGVQPPHF.

The V gene is TRBV5-1, the J gene TRBJ2-1. This CDR3 is 12 amino acids long. The germline gives CDR1 SGHRS, CDR2 YFSETQ. The CDR3 here is CASSATNNEQFF.

The chain carries TRBV30 and TRBJ2-7; TCRdb gives TRBD1 as the D gene, but with no DNA this cannot be confirmed. This CDR3 has 14 residues. CDR1 GTSNPN and CDR2 SVGIG come from the germline V gene (reference sequence). CDR3 amino acids: CAWRPGTTSYEQYF.